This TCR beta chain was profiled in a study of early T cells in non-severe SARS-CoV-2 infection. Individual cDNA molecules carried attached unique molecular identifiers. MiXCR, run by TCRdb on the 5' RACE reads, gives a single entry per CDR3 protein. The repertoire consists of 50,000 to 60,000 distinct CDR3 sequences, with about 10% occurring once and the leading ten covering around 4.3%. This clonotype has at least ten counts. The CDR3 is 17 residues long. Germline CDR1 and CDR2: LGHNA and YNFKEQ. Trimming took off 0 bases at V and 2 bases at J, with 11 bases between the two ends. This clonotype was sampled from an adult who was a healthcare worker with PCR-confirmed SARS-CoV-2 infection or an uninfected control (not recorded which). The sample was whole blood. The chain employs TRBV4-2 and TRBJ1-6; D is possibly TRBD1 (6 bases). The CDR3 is CASSQEIRGTYNSPLHF. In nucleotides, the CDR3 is TGTGCCAGCAGCCAAGAGATAAGGGGGACCTATAATTCACCCCTCCACTTT.